The source of this TCR beta chain is a study of blood T cell repertoires in COVID-19. Study-wide context: Acute and convalescent COVID-19 samples came from the United States, Italy and Spain. Nucleic acid was either cDNA or gDNA, and it came from T cells, B-cell-depleted T cells, or PBMCs.

In the original workflow: Quantification of nucleated cells was approximated via reference gene primer amplification. Data came from immunoSEQ multiplex PCR; TCRdb stores just in-frame clones and leaves some out. The DNA gave D and trimming, while V, J and clone size come from that table. The table shows roughly 250,000 clones, with around four fifths occurring only once. The source is a middle-aged woman with active or convalescent COVID-19. Input material: peripheral blood.

The CDR3 here is CASSLVRDRALEKLFF. CDR3 DNA: TGTGCCAGCTCACTAGTCCGGGACAGGGCTCTCGAAAAACTGTTTTTT. This sequence joins TRBV18 and TRBJ1-4; TRBD1 agrees at 9 bases. V shed 4 bases and J 8 bases; nucleotides not matched to a gene: 11. Germline CDR1 is KGHSH and CDR2 is LQKENI. CDR3 length equals 16 residues. Full variable domain (outside the CDR3, taken from reference TRBV18 and TRBJ1-4): NAGVMQNPRHLVRRRGQEARLRCSPMKGHSHVYWYRQLPEEGLKFMVYLQKENIIDESGMPKERFSAEFPKEGPSILRIQQVVRGDSAAYFCASSLVRDRALEKLFFGSGTQLSVL.